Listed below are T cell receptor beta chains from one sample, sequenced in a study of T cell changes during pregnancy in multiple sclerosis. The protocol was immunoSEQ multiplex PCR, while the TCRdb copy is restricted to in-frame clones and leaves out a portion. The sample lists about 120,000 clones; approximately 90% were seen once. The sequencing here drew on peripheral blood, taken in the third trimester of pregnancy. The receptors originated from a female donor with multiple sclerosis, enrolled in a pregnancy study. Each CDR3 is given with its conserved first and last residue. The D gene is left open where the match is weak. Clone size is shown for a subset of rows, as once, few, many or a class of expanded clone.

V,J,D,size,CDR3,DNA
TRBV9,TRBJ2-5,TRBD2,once,CASSVGASGGAGGETQYF,TGTGCCAGCAGCGTAGGGGCTAGCGGGGGGGCCGGGGGAGAGACCCAGTACTTC
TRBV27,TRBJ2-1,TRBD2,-,CASRPLAGVGNNEQFF,TGTGCCAGCAGGCCATTAGCGGGGGTGGGAAACAATGAGCAGTTCTTC
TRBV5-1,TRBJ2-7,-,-,CASSLSAGRTYEQYF,TGCGCCAGCAGCTTGAGCGCCGGCAGAACCTACGAGCAGTACTTC
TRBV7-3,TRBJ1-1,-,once,CASSFSRGSEAFF,TGTGCCAGCAGCTTTTCCAGGGGTTCTGAAGCTTTCTTT
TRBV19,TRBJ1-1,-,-,CASSILAGLAGTEAFF,TGTGCCAGTAGTATATTGGCGGGCCTAGCTGGCACTGAAGCTTTCTTT
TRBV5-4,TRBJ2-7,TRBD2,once,CASSLAGLHYEQYF,TGTGCCAGCAGCTTGGCGGGACTACACTACGAGCAGTACTTC
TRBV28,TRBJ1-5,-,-,CASSPAGAGNQPQHF,TGTGCCAGCAGCCCGGCTGGGGCTGGCAATCAGCCCCAGCATTTT
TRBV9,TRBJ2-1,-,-,CASSVALDSEQFF,TGTGCCAGCAGCGTAGCCCTTGACAGTGAGCAGTTCTTC
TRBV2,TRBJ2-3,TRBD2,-,CASSPPGLAGVDTQYF,TGTGCCAGCAGTCCGCCCGGACTAGCGGGAGTCGATACGCAGTATTTT
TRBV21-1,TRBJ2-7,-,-,CASSKVCIETPFPYEQYF,TGTGCCAGCAGCAAAGTTTGTATCGAGACACCCTTTCCCTACGAGCAGTACTTC
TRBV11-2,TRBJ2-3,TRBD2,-,CASSLRGFTDTQYF,TGTGCCAGCAGCTTGCGGGGGTTCACAGATACGCAGTATTTT
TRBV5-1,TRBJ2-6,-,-,CASSPAYSGANVLTF,TGCGCCAGCAGCCCTGCCTACTCTGGGGCCAACGTCCTGACTTTC
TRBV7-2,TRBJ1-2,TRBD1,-,CASSFGADRGRYGYTF,TGTGCCAGCAGCTTTGGGGCGGACAGGGGCCGCTATGGCTACACCTTC